This TCR beta chain was identified in a study of shared clonotypes between healthy human individuals. About the study: A few men and a couple of women, aged 18 to 49, were donors. General study findings and limits: The genetic and exposure-history diversity represented was limited by few donors. Researchers sampled blood only, noting tissue repertoires likely differ.

Profiling relied on immunoSEQ multiplex PCR, and the TCRdb table lists in-frame clones only, not all of them. The sample has 1.4 million or so clones; 98% are singletons. There are 17 residues in the CDR3. V gave up 3 bases and J gave up 1 base; unmatched junction bases: 9. CDR1 and CDR2 (germline): LGHNT, FRNRAP. About this clone: Its cognate antigen is unknown.

This TCR was sampled from a man aged 25 to 40 in good health. Sequencing was carried out using naive CD4+ T cells sorted from blood. Stated subset: CD45RA+ positively selected. V is TRBV12-5 and J is TRBJ2-1; 7 positions match TRBD2. CDR3 in amino acids: CASGFWAGAVSYNEQFF. CDR3 coding DNA: TGTGCTAGTGGTTTCTGGGCGGGAGCGGTGTCCTACAATGAGCAGTTCTTC.